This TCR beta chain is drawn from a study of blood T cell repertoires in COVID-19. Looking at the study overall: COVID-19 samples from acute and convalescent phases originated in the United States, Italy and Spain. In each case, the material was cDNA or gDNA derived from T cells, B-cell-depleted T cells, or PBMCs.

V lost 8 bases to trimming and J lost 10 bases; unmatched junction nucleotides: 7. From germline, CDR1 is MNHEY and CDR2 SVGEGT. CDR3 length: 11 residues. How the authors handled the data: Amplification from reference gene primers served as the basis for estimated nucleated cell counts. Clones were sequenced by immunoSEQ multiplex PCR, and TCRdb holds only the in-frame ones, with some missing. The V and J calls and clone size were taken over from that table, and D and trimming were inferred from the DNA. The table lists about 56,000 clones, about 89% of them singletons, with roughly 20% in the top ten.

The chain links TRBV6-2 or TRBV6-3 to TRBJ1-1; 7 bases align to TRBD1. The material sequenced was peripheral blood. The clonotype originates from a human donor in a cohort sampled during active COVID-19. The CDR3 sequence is CASGWDRRAFF. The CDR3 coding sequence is TGTGCCAGCGGTTGGGACAGACGAGCTTTCTTT.